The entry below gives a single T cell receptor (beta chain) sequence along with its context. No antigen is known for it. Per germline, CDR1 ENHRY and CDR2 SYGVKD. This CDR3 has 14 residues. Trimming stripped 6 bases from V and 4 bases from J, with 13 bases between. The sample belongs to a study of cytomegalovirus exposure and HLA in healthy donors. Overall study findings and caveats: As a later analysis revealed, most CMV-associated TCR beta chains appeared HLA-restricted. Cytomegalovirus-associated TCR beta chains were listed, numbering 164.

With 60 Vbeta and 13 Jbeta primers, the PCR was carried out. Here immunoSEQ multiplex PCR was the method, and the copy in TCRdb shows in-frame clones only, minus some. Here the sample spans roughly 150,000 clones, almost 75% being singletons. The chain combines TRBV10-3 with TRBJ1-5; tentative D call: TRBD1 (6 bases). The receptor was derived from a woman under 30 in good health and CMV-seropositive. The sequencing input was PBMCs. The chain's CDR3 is CAISPTGQNQPQHF. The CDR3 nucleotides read TGTGCCATCAGCCCAACAGGGCAAAATCAGCCCCAGCATTTT.